The clone carrying this TCR beta chain was observed a handful of times. V shed 1 base, J shed 4 bases, and the junction held 7 bases outside the gene matches. The CDR3 has 16 residues. Per germline, CDR1 GTSNPN and CDR2 SVGIG (reference sequence). This specimen belongs to a study of blood T cell repertoires in COVID-19. Study background: The United States, Italy and Spain were the sources of the acute and convalescent COVID-19 samples. T cells, B-cell-depleted T cells, or PBMCs provided the cDNA or gDNA that served as material.

Original handling: Reference gene primer amplification gave nucleated cell count estimates. Clones were sequenced by immunoSEQ multiplex PCR, and TCRdb holds only the in-frame ones, with some missing. V, J and clone size are those of that table, while D and trimming were read from the DNA. The sample has about 220,000 clones; around 80% are singletons. This clonotype originated in a man in his forties or fifties who had recovered from COVID-19. Sample: peripheral blood. The chain combines TRBV30 with TRBJ2-5; 12 bases match TRBD2. CDR3 sequence reads: CAWSARLAGDRETQYF. In nucleotides, the CDR3 is TGTGCCTGGAGTGCCCGACTAGCGGGAGATCGAGAGACCCAGTACTTC.